This TCR beta chain was sequenced in a study of molecular identifiers for immune sequencing clone quantification. At the level of the study: In replicates, RNA from around 18,000 or 91,000 naive CD8 cells was divided five ways and four parts were sequenced. Study outcomes and limitations: Amid 750,000 to 1,000,000 naive cells, spiked Jurkat TCR RNA from one cell was reportedly still detectable.

This clonotype was seen a handful of times. Its antigen remains unidentified. Previously reported methods and listed TCR primers produced the bulk TCR libraries. TCRdb recomputed calls from the PCR reads with MiXCR, one row per CDR3 protein. The sample holds nearly 650,000 distinct CDR3 sequences, about 25% seen once. CDR3 length: 17 amino acids. Trimming shortened V by 0 bases and J by 2 bases, and 13 bases separated the two germline ends. Germline V gives CDR1 LGHNA, CDR2 YSLEER. The gene calls are TRBV4-3 and TRBJ2-2; tentative D call: TRBD2 (6 bases). Input material: naive CD8+ T cells from blood, with Jurkat cell RNA spiked in. As for subset: FACS-sorted CD8+CD4-CCR7+CD45RA+ naive T cells. The clonotype was recovered from a human donor in good health. Some libraries in this study had Jurkat cell RNA spiked in. CDR3 DNA sequence: TGCGCCAGCAGCCAAGATGGGGGGTCTAGAAACACCGGGGAGCTGTTTTTT. This encodes CASSQDGGSRNTGELFF.